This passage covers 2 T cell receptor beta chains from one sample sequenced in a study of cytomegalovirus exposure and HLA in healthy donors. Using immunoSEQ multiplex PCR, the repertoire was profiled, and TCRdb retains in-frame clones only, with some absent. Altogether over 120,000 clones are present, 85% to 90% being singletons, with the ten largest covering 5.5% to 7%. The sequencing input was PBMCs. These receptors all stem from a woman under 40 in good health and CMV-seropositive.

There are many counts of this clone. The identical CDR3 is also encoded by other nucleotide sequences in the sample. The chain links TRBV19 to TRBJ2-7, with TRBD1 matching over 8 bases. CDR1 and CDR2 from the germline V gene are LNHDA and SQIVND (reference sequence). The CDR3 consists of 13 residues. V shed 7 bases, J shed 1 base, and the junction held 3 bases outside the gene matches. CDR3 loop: CASKGTGSYEQYF. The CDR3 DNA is TGTGCCAGTAAGGGGACAGGTTCCTACGAGCAGTACTTC.

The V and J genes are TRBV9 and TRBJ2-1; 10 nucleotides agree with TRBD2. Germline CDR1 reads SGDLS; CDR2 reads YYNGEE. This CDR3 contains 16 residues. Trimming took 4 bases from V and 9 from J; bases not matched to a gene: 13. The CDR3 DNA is TGTGCCAGCAGCCAAAAATCTAGCGGGAGCGTTGGTGAGCAGTTCTTC. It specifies CASSQKSSGSVGEQFF.